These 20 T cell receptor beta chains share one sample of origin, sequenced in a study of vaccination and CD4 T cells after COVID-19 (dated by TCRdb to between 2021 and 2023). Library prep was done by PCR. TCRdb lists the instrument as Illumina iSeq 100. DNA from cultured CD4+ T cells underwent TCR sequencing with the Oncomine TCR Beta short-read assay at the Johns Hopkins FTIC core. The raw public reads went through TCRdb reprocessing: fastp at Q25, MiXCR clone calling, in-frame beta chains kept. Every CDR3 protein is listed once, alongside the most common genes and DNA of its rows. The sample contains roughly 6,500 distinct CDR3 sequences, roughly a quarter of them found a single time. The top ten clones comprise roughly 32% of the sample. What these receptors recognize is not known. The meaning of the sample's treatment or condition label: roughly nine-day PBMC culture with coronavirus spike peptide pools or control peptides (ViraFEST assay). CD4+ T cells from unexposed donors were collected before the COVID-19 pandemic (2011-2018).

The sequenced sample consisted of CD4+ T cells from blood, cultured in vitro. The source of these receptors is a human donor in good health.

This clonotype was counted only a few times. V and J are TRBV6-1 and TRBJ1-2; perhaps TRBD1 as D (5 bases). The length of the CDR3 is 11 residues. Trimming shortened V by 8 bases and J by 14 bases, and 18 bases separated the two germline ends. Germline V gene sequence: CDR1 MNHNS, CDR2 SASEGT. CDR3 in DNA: TGTGCCAGCGGCGGTGCGGGGCCTGAGACCTTC. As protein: CASGGAGPETF.

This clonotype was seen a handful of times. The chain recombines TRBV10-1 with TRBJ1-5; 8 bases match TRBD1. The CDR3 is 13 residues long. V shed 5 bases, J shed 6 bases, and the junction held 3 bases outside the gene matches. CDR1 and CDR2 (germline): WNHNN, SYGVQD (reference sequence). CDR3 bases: TGCGCCAGCAGTTACGACAGGGGTCAGCCCCAGCATTTT. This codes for CASSYDRGQPQHF.

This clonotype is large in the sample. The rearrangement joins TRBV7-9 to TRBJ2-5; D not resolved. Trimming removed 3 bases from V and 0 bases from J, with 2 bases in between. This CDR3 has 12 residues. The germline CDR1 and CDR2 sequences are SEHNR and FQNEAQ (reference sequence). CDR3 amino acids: CASSLYQETQYF. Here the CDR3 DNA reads TGTGCCAGCAGCTTGTACCAAGAGACCCAGTACTTC.

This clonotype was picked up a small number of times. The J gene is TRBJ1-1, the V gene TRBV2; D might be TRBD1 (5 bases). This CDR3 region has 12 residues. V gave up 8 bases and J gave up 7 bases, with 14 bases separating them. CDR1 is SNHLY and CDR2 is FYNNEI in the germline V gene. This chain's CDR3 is CASLVQGFEAFF. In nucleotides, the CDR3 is TGTGCCAGCCTCGTTCAGGGCTTTGAAGCTTTCTTT. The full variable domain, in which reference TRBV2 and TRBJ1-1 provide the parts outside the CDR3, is EPEVTQTPSHQVTQMGQEVILRCVPISNHLYFYWYRQILGQKVEFLVSFYNNEISEKSEIFDDQFSVERPDGSNFTLKIRSTKLEDSAMYFCASLVQGFEAFFGQGTRLTVV.

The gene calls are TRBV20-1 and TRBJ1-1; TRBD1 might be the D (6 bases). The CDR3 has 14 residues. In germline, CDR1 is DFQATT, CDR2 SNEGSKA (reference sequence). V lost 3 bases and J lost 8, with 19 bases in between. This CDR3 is CSARDGQILWEAFF. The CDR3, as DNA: TGCAGTGCTAGGGATGGACAGATCCTTTGGGAAGCTTTCTTT.

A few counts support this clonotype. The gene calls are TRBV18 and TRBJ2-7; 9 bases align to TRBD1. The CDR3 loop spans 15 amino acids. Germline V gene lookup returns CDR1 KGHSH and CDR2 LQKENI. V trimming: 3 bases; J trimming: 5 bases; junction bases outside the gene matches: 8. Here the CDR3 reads CASSPVGTGPNEQYF. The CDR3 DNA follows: TGTGCCAGCTCACCTGTTGGGACAGGGCCCAACGAGCAGTACTTC. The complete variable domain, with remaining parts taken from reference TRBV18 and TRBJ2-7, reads NAGVMQNPRHLVRRRGQEARLRCSPMKGHSHVYWYRQLPEEGLKFMVYLQKENIIDESGMPKERFSAEFPKEGPSILRIQQVVRGDSAAYFCASSPVGTGPNEQYFGPGTRLTVT.

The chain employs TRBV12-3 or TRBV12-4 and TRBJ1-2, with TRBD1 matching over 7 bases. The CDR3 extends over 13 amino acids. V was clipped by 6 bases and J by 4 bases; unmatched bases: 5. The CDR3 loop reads CASRTGRAYGYTF. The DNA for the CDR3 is TGTGCCAGCAGGACAGGGAGGGCCTATGGCTACACCTTC.

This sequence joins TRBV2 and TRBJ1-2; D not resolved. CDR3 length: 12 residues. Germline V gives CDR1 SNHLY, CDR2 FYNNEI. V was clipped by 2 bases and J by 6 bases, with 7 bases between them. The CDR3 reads CASSESTDGYTF. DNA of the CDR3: TGTGCCAGCAGTGAATCCACAGATGGCTACACCTTC.

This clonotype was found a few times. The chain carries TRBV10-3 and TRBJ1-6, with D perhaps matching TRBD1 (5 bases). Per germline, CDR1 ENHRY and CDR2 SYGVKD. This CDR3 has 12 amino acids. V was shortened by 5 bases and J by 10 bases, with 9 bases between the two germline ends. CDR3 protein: CAISPRESPLHF. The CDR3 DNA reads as TGTGCCATCAGTCCCAGGGAATCACCCCTCCACTTT.

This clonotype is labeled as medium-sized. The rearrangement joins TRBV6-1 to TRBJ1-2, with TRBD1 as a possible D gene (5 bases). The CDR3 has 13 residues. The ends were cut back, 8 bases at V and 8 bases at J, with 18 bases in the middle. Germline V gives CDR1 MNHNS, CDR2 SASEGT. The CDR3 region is CASGVGGVEGYTF. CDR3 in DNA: TGTGCCAGCGGTGTGGGGGGGGTTGAAGGCTACACCTTC.

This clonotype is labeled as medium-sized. CDR3 loop: CSAVATGGVYYGYTF. The CDR3 bases are TGCAGTGCTGTAGCGACAGGGGGAGTTTACTATGGCTACACCTTC. The chain carries TRBV20-1 and TRBJ1-2, with 9 positions matching TRBD1. The length of the CDR3 is 15 residues. Germline V lookup: CDR1 DFQATT, CDR2 SNEGSKA (reference sequence). J lost 3 bases, V lost 5 bases, and 10 bases had no gene match.

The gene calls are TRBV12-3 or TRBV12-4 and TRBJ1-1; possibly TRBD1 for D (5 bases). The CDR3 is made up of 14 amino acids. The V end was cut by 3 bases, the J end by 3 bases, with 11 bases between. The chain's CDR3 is CASSFGGAHTEAFF. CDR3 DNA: TGTGCCAGCAGTTTTGGAGGGGCCCACACTGAAGCTTTCTTT.

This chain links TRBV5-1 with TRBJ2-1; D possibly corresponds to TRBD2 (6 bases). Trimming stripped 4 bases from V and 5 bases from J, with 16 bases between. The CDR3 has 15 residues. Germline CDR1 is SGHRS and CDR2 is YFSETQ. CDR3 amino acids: CASSELAGYNNEQFF. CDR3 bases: TGCGCCAGCAGCGAACTAGCTGGGTACAACAATGAGCAGTTCTTC.

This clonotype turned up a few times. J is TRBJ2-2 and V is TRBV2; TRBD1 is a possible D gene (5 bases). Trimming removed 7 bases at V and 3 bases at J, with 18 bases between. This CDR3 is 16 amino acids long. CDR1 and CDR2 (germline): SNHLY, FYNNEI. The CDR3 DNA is TGTGCCAGCAAGAGTCGGCAGGGCTCCGACACCGGGGAGCTGTTTTTT. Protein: CASKSRQGSDTGELFF. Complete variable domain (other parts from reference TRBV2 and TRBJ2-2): EPEVTQTPSHQVTQMGQEVILRCVPISNHLYFYWYRQILGQKVEFLVSFYNNEISEKSEIFDDQFSVERPDGSNFTLKIRSTKLEDSAMYFCASKSRQGSDTGELFFGEGSRLTVL.

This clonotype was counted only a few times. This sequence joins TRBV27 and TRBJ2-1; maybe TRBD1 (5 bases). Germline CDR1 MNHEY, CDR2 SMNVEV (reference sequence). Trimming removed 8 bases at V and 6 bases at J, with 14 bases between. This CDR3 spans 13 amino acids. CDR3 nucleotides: TGTGCCAGCGGGGTGGGCAGGGCCAATGAGCAGTTCTTC. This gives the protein CASGVGRANEQFF.

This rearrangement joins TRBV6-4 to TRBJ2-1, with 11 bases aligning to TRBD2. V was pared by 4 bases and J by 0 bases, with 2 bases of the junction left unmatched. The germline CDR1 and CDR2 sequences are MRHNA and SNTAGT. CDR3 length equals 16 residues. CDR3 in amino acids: CASSGSGGGSYNEQFF. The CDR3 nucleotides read TGTGCCAGCAGTGGTAGCGGGGGGGGCTCCTACAATGAGCAGTTCTTC.

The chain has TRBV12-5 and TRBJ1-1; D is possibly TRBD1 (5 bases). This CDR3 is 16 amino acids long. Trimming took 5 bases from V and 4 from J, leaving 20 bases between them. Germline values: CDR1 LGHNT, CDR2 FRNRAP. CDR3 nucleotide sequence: TGTGCTAGTGGTGCCGGGGGAGATGGCAGCGGCACTGAAGCTTTCTTT. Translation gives CASGAGGDGSGTEAFF.

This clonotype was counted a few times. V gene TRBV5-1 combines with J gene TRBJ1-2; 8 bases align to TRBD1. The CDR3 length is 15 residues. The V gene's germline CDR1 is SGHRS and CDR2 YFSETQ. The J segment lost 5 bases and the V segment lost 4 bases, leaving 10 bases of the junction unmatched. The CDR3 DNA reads TGCGCCAGCAGCCCAACCGGACAGGGACTATATGGCTACACCTTC. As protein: CASSPTGQGLYGYTF.

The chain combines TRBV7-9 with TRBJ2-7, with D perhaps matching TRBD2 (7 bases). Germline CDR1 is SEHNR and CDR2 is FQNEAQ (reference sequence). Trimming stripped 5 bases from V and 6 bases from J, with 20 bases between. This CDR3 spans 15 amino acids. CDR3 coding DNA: TGTGCCAGCAGCCCTCCCTTTGGGGGGGGCCTCGAGCAGTACTTC. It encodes CASSPPFGGGLEQYF. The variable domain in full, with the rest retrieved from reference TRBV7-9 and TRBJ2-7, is DTGVSQNPRHKITKRGQNVTFRCDPISEHNRLYWYRQTLGQGPEFLTYFQNEAQLEKSRLLSDRFSAERPKGSFSTLEIQRTEQGDSAMYLCASSPPFGGGLEQYFGPGTRLTVT.

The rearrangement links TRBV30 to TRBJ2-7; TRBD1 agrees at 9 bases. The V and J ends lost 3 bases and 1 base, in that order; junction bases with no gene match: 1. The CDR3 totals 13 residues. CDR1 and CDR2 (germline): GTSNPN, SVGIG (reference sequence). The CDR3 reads CAWRGTGSYEQYF. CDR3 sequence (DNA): TGTGCCTGGAGGGGGACAGGGTCCTACGAGCAGTACTTC.